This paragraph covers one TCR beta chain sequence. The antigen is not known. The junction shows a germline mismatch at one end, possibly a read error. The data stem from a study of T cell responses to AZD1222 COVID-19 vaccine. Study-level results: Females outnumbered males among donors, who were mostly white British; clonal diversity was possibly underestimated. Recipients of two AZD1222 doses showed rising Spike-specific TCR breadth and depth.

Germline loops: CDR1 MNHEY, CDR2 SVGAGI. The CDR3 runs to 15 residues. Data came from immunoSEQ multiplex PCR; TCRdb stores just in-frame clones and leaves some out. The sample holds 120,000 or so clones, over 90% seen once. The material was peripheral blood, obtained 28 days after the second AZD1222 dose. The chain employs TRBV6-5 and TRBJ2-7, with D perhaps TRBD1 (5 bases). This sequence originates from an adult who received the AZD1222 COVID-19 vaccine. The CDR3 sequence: CASSDSGSGIYEQYF. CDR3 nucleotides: TGTGCCAGCAGTGACTCCGGGTCAGGGATTTACGAGCAGTACTTC.